The source of this TCR beta chain is a study of blood T cell repertoires in COVID-19. In the study overall: Whether acute or convalescent, the COVID-19 samples came from the United States, Italy and Spain. PBMCs, B-cell-depleted T cells, or T cells were the source of the cDNA or gDNA that made up the material.

Authors' analysis steps: Amplifying reference gene primers gave estimates of nucleated cell counts. Data came from immunoSEQ multiplex PCR; TCRdb stores just in-frame clones and leaves some out. V, J and clone size are taken as reported in that table, and D and trimming were inferred from the DNA itself. The data contain under 45,000 clones, roughly 89% of them seen just once; the ten biggest clones take up 0.4%. Sequencing used peripheral blood. This sequence originates from a human donor in a cohort sampled during active COVID-19.

CDR3 region: CASTTAAGYGYTF. The CDR3 DNA sequence: TGTGCCAGCACTACCGCGGCGGGCTATGGCTACACCTTC. The gene calls are TRBV9 and TRBJ1-2; D not resolved. In germline, CDR1 is SGDLS, CDR2 YYNGEE. Trimming took off 6 bases at V and 4 bases at J, with 13 bases between the two ends. This CDR3 has 13 amino acids.